This is a list of T cell receptor beta chains from one sample in a study of identical twins. TCRdb fed the 5' RACE reads into MiXCR, producing one record per CDR3 protein. The sample holds some 900,000 distinct CDR3 sequences, approximately 13% seen once. This same sample was also part of a study on yellow fever vaccine responses in identical twins.

Sequencing used PBMCs. These receptors originate from a woman aged 18-29 years in good health. Each CDR3 is given with its conserved first and last residue. The order of the fields is clone size, CDR3 length, V gene, D gene, J gene, CDR3 DNA, CDR3 protein. The D gene is left open where the match is weak. Size values are once, few and many counts, or a class for expanded clones, and some rows have none.

>few|16|TRBV6-5|.|TRBJ2-2
TGTGCCAGCAGTTATGGGCCGGGCGGCAACACCGGGGAGCTGTTTTTT
CASSYGPGGNTGELFF
>few|16|TRBV4-1|.|TRBJ1-2
TGCGCCAGCAGCCAAGTCGCGAAGGGGTGGGACTATGGCTACACCTTC
CASSQVAKGWDYGYTF
>.|16|TRBV12-3/TRBV12-4|TRBD2|TRBJ2-2
TGTGCCAGCAGTCCCTCCGGGACTATTGTTATTGGGGAGCTGTTTTTT
CASSPSGTIVIGELFF
>.|15|TRBV11-3|.|TRBJ2-7
TGTGCCAGCAGCCCTACGTTGTTCCCCACCTACGAGCAGTACTTC
CASSPTLFPTYEQYF
>few|12|TRBV7-9|.|TRBJ1-1
TGTGCCAGCAGCCAGGGGTCCGGGGCAGCTTTCTTT
CASSQGSGAAFF
>.|14|TRBV10-3|.|TRBJ1-1
TGTGCCATCAGGAGGACAGATATGAACACTGAAGCTTTCTTT
CAIRRTDMNTEAFF
>.|16|TRBV10-3|TRBD2|TRBJ2-3
TGTGCCATCAGTGAGTCCGGGACTAGCTCGCGAGATACGCAGTATTTT
CAISESGTSSRDTQYF
>few|14|TRBV20-1|.|TRBJ2-5
TGCAGTGCTAGTGTTGGGAGCGGGTGGGAGACCCAGTACTTC
CSASVGSGWETQYF
>many|13|TRBV29-1|TRBD1|TRBJ1-1
TGCAGCGTTGCAGGACAGGGACAAACTGAAGCTTTCTTT
CSVAGQGQTEAFF
>once|15|TRBV20-1|TRBD2|TRBJ2-1
TGCAGTGCGACAAAGACTAGCGGAGCCTACAATGAGCAGTTCTTC
CSATKTSGAYNEQFF
>many|16|TRBV12-3/TRBV12-4|.|TRBJ2-6
TGTGCCAGCAGGTACATAGAGAGCTCTGGGGCCAACGTCCTGACTTTC
CASRYIESSGANVLTF
>.|11|TRBV24-1|.|TRBJ1-2
TGTGCCACCAGTGATTCAGCCCGACTTTCCTTC
CATSDSARLSF
>few|15|TRBV4-1|.|TRBJ2-3
TGCGCCAGCAGCCATACTACGACATCCACAGATACGCAGTATTTT
CASSHTTTSTDTQYF
>few|15|TRBV28|TRBD1|TRBJ1-5
TGTGCCAGCAGCGAGACAGGGGGCAACAATCAGCCCCAGCATTTT
CASSETGGNNQPQHF
>.|16|TRBV3-1|.|TRBJ1-5
TGTGCCAGCAGCCAAGATCCGCCTCCAGGGCGACAGCCCCAGCATTTT
CASSQDPPPGRQPQHF
>.|18|TRBV20-1|.|TRBJ2-3
TGCAGTGCTAGAGATATTGAGGCGAGCACCCCCTCCACAGATACGCAGTATTTT
CSARDIEASTPSTDTQYF
>many|14|TRBV11-3|.|TRBJ1-1
TGTGCCAGCAGCTCCGCTACGGTGAACACTGAAGCTTTCTTT
CASSSATVNTEAFF
>many|16|TRBV4-2|TRBD2|TRBJ2-7
TGTGCCAGCAGCCAAGATCGAGCGGGGAGCTCCTACGAGCAGTACTTC
CASSQDRAGSSYEQYF
>few|14|TRBV20-1|.|TRBJ2-7
TGCAGTGCTAGATCGGGGGAGCTCTCCTACGAGCAGTACTTC
CSARSGELSYEQYF
>few|13|TRBV29-1|.|TRBJ2-1
TGCAGCGTTGAGTACACCCGGCGGAATGAGCAGTTCTTC
CSVEYTRRNEQFF
>few|12|TRBV12-3/TRBV12-4|.|TRBJ2-7
TGTGCCAGCTGCCGGAGTGCCTACGAGCAGTACTTC
CASCRSAYEQYF
>once|14|TRBV14|.|TRBJ1-2
TGTGCCAGCAGCGGCAGGGAAACCTTCTATGGCTACACCTTC
CASSGRETFYGYTF
>few|14|TRBV3-1|.|TRBJ2-2
TGTGCCAGCAGCCAAGAATCGGTTACCGGGGAGCTGTTTTTT
CASSQESVTGELFF
>many|14|TRBV12-3/TRBV12-4|.|TRBJ1-2
TGTGCCAGCAGCGACAAGGGGGTAAACTATGGCTACACCTTC
CASSDKGVNYGYTF
>.|16|TRBV12-3/TRBV12-4|TRBD2|TRBJ2-7
TGTGCCAGCAGTCCACCAGGGCTAGCGGGATTTTACGAGCAGTACTTC
CASSPPGLAGFYEQYF
>.|17|TRBV20-1|TRBD2|TRBJ2-1
TGCAGTGCTCCCGCCGGGACTAGCGGGAGGCCGAACAATGAGCAGTTCTTC
CSAPAGTSGRPNNEQFF
>.|16|TRBV27|TRBD1|TRBJ2-3
TGTGCCAGCAGTTCTGGGACAGGGGGCGCATCAGATACGCAGTATTTT
CASSSGTGGASDTQYF
>.|13|TRBV4-1|.|TRBJ1-1
TGCGCCAGCAGCCAAGAAAGTCACACTGAAGCTTTCTTT
CASSQESHTEAFF
>.|15|TRBV20-1|TRBD2|TRBJ2-1
TGCAGTGCTAGAGGGACTAGGGGCTCCTACAATGAGCAGTTCTTC
CSARGTRGSYNEQFF
>.|12|TRBV20-1|.|TRBJ2-3
TGCAGTGCTGAGGGGTTAACAGATACGCAGTATTTT
CSAEGLTDTQYF
>many|16|TRBV7-9|.|TRBJ2-1
TGTGCCAGCAGCTTAATATCTGGGGCCACCTACAATGAGCAGTTCTTC
CASSLISGATYNEQFF
>.|15|TRBV15|.|TRBJ2-2
TGTGCCACCAGCAGAGATCGAGGACGAGCCCGGGAGCTGTTTTTT
CATSRDRGRARELFF
>.|15|TRBV10-1|TRBD2|TRBJ2-1
TGCGCCAGCAGTGAGAGCGGGGGGCTTAACAATGAGCAGTTCTTC
CASSESGGLNNEQFF
>.|13|TRBV20-1|TRBD2|TRBJ2-5
TGCAGTGCTAGTTGGCTAGCGGGAGAGACCCAGTACTTC
CSASWLAGETQYF
>few|17|TRBV5-1|.|TRBJ2-3
TGCGCCAGCAGCCCGAGGCGGACCCCTCACTTCACAGATACGCAGTATTTT
CASSPRRTPHFTDTQYF
>.|16|TRBV13|TRBD2|TRBJ2-3
TGTGCCAGCAGCCTTGATATAGCGGGAGCCACAGATACGCAGTATTTT
CASSLDIAGATDTQYF
>.|18|TRBV11-1|TRBD2|TRBJ2-3
TGTGCCAGCAGCTTGACCCTGGGAGGCGGGAGGCCCACAGATACGCAGTATTTT
CASSLTLGGGRPTDTQYF
>.|19|TRBV20-1|TRBD1|TRBJ2-3
TGCAGTGCTAACGCGATAGGGGGACAACGACAGGGGAGCACAGATACGCAGTATTTT
CSANAIGGQRQGSTDTQYF
>few|12|TRBV11-2|.|TRBJ2-7
TGTGCCAGCAGCTGGGGGGATTACGAGCAGTACTTC
CASSWGDYEQYF
>many|15|TRBV9|.|TRBJ2-3
TGTGCCAGCAGCCCCCTCCCCGGTAGCACAGATACGCAGTATTTT
CASSPLPGSTDTQYF